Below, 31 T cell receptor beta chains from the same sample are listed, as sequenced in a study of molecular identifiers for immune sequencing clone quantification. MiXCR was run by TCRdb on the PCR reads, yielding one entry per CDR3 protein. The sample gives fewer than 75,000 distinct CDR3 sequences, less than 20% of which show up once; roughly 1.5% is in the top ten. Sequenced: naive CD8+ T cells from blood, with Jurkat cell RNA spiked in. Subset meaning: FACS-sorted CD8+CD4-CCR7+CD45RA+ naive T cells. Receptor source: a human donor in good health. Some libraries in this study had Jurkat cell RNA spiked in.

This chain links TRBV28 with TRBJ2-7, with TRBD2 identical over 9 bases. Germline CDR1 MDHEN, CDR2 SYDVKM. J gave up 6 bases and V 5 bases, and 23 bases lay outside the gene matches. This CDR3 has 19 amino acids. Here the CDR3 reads CASSPRVAGVFNRGREQYF. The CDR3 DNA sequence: TGTGCCAGCAGTCCTCGAGTAGCGGGAGTCTTTAATCGGGGTCGCGAGCAGTACTTC.

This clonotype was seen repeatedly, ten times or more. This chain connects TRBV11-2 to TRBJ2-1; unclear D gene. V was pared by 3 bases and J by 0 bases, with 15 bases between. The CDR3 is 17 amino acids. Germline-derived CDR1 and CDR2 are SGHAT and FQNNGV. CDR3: CASSFSLVGSSYNEQFF. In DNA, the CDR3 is TGTGCCAGCAGCTTCAGCCTAGTCGGGTCCTCCTACAATGAGCAGTTCTTC.

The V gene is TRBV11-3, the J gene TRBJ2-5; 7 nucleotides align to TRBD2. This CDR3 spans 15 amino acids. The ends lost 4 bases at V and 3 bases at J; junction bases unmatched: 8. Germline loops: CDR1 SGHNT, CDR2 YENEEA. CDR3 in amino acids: CASSSPGRDKETQYF. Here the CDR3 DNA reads TGTGCCAGCAGCTCACCGGGGAGGGATAAAGAGACCCAGTACTTC.

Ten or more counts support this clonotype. This chain's CDR3 is CASSQSWLSGAGPYQETQYF. CDR3 coding DNA: TGCGCCAGCAGCCAATCGTGGCTGAGCGGTGCGGGACCGTACCAAGAGACCCAGTACTTC. V and J are TRBV4-3 and TRBJ2-5; the D gene is possibly TRBD2 (6 bases). CDR1 is LGHNA and CDR2 is YSLEER in the germline V gene. V lost 2 bases, J lost 0 bases, and 25 bases lay in between. The CDR3 runs 20 residues.

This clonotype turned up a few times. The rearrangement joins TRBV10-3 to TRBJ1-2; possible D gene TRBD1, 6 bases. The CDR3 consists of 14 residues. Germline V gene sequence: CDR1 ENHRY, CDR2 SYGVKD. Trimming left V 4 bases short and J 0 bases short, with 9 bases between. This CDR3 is CAISGQATNYGYTF. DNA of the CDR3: TGTGCCATCAGTGGACAGGCAACTAACTATGGCTACACCTTC.

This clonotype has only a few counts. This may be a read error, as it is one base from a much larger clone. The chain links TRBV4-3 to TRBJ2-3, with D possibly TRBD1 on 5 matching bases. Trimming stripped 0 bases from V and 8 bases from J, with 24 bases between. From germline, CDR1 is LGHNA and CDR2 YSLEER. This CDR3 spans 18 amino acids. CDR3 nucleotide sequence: TGCGCCAGCAGCCAAGATGGTAGTCAGGGATTTTCGGCAGGTACGCAGTATTTT. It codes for CASSQDGSQGFSAGTQYF.

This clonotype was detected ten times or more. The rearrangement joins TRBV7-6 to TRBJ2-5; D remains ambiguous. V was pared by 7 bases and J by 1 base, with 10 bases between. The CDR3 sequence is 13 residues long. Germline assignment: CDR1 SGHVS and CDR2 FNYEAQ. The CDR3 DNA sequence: TGTGCCAGCACTTCCTGGGTCCAAGAGACCCAGTACTTC. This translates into CASTSWVQETQYF. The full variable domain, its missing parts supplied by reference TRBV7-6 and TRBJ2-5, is GAGVSQSPRYKVTKRGQDVALRCDPISGHVSLYWYRQALGQGPEFLTYFNYEAQQDKSGLPNDRFSAERPEGSISTLTIQRTEQRDSAMYRCASTSWVQETQYFGPGTRLLVL.

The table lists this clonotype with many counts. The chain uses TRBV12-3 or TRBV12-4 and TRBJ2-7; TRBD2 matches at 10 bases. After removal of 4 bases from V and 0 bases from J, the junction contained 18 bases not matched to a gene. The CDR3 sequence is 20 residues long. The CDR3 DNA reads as TGTGCCAGCAGTTCCGGGACTAGCGCCAAACGGGCAGAGTACTCCTACGAGCAGTACTTC. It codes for CASSSGTSAKRAEYSYEQYF.

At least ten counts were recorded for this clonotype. The CDR3, as DNA: TGTGCCAGCAGACACGGGACATCGAACACCGGGGAGCTGTTTTTT. This codes for CASRHGTSNTGELFF. V and J are TRBV6-1 and TRBJ2-2; TRBD1 might be the D (6 bases). The germline gives CDR1 MNHNS, CDR2 SASEGT. The CDR3 spans 15 residues. V dropped 6 bases and J dropped 0 bases, with 11 bases sitting between them.

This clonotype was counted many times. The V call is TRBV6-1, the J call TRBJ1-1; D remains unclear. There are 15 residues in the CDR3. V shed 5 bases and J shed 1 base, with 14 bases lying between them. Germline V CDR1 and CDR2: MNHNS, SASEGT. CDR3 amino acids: CASSNITVGNTEAFF. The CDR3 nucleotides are TGTGCCAGCAGTAACATAACAGTGGGGAACACTGAAGCTTTCTTT.

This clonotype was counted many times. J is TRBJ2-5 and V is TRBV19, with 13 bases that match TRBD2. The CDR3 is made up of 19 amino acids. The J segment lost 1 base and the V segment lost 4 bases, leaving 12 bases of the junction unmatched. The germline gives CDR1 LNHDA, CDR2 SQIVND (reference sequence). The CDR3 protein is CASSTGLAGEAPLQETQYF. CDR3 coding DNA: TGTGCCAGTAGTACCGGACTAGCGGGAGAAGCCCCCCTCCAAGAGACCCAGTACTTC. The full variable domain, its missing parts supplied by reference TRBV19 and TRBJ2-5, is DGGITQSPKYLFRKEGQNVTLSCEQNLNHDAMYWYRQDPGQGLRLIYYSQIVNDFQKGDIAEGYSVSREKKESFPLTVTSAQKNPTAFYLCASSTGLAGEAPLQETQYFGPGTRLLVL.

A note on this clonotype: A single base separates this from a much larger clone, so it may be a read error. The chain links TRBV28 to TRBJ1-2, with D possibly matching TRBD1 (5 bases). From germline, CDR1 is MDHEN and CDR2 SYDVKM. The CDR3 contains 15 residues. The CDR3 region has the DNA TGTGGCAGCAGTTCTGCCAGGGAAACTAACTATGGCTACACCTTC. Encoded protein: CGSSSARETNYGYTF.

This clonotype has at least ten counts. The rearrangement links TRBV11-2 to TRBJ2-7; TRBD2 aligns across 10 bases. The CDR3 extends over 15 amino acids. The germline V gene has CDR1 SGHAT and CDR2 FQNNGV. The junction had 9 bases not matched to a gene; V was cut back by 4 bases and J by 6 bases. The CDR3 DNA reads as TGTGCCAGCAGCTCATCTGGAGCGGGAGGGCCCGAGCAGTACTTC. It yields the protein CASSSSGAGGPEQYF.

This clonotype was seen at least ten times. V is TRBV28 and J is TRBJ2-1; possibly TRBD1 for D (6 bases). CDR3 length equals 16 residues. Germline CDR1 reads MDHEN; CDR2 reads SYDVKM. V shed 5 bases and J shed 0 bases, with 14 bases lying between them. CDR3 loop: CASSPRGASSYNEQFF. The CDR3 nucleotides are TGTGCCAGCAGTCCCAGGGGTGCCAGCTCCTACAATGAGCAGTTCTTC.

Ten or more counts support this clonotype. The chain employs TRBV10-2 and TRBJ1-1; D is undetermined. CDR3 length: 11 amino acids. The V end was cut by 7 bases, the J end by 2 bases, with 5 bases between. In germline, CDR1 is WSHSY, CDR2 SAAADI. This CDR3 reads CASMGNTEAFF. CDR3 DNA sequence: TGCGCCAGCATGGGAAACACTGAAGCTTTCTTT.

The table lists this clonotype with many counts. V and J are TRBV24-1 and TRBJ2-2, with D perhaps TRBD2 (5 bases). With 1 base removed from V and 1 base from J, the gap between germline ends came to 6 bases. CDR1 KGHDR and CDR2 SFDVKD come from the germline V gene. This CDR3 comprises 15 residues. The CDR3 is CATSDLAVNTGELFF. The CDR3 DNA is TGTGCCACCAGTGATTTAGCGGTGAACACCGGGGAGCTGTTTTTT.

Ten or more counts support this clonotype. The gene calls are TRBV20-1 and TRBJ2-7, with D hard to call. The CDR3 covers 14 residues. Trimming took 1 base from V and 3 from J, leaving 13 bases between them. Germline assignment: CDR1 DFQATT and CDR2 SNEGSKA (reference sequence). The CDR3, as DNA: TGCAGTGCTAGAGCTATGGTTACCGGCTACGAGCAGTACTTC. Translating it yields CSARAMVTGYEQYF.

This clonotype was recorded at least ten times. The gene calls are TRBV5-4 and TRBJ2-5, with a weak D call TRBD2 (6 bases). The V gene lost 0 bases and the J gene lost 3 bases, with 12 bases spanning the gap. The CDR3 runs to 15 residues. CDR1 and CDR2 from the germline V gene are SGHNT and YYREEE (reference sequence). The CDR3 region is CASSLVTSQKETQYF. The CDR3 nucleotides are TGTGCCAGCAGCTTGGTCACTAGCCAAAAAGAGACCCAGTACTTC.

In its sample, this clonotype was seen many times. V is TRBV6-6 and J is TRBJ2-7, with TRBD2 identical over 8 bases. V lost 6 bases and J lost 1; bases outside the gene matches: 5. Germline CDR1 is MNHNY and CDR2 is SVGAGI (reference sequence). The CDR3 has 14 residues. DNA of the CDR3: TGTGCCAGCAGACCTACTAGCGGATCCTACGAGCAGTACTTC. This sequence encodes CASRPTSGSYEQYF.

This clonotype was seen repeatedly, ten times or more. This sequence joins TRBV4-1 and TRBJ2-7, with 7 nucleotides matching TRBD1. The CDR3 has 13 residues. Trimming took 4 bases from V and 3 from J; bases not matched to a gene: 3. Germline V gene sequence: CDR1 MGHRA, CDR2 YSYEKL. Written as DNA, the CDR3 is TGCGCCAGCAGCCCGGGACAGTTCTACGAGCAGTACTTC. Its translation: CASSPGQFYEQYF.

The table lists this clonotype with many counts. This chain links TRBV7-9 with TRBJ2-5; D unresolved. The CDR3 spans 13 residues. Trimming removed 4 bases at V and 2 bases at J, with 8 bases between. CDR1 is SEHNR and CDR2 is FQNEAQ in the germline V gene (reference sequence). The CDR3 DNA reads TGTGCCAGCAGCTACAGCTTTCAAGAGACCCAGTACTTC. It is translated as CASSYSFQETQYF.

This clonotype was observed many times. The CDR3 reads CASSPGQGVLETQYF. DNA of the CDR3: TGTGCCAGCAGTCCTGGACAGGGGGTCTTGGAGACCCAGTACTTC. The chain is built from TRBV28 and TRBJ2-5; 10 nucleotides agree with TRBD1. The CDR3 totals 15 residues. The J segment lost 5 bases and the V segment lost 5 bases, leaving 8 bases of the junction unmatched. Per the germline V gene, CDR1 is MDHEN and CDR2 is SYDVKM. The full variable domain, with the rest looked up from reference TRBV28 and TRBJ2-5, is DVKVTQSSRYLVKRTGEKVFLECVQDMDHENMFWYRQDPGLGLRLIYFSYDVKMKEKGDIPEGYSVSREKKERFSLILESASTNQTSMYLCASSPGQGVLETQYFGPGTRLLVL.

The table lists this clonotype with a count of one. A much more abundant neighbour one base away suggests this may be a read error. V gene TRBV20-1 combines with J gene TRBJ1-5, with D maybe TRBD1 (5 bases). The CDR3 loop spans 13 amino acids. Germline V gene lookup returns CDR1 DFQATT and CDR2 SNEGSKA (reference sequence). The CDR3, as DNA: TGCAGTGCTTATGACAGACTCAATCGGCCCCAGCATTTT. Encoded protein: CSAYDRLNRPQHF.

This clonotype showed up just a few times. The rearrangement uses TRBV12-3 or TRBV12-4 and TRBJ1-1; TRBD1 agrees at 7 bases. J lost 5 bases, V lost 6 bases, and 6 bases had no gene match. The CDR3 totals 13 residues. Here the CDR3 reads CASRQGVGTEAFF. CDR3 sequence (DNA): TGTGCCAGCAGGCAGGGGGTTGGGACTGAAGCTTTCTTT.

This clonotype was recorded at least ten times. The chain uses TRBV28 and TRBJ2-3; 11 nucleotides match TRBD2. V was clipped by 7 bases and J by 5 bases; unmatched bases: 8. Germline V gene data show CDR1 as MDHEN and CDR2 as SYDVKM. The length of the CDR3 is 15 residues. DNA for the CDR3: TGTGCCAGCACCGTAGCGGGAGGGCCGATAGATACGCAGTATTTT. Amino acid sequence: CASTVAGGPIDTQYF.

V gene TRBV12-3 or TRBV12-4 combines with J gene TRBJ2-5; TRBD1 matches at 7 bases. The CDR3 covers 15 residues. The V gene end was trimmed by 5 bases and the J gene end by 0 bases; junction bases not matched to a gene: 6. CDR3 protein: CASSPMTGNQETQYF. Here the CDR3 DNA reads TGTGCCAGCAGTCCCATGACAGGGAACCAAGAGACCCAGTACTTC.

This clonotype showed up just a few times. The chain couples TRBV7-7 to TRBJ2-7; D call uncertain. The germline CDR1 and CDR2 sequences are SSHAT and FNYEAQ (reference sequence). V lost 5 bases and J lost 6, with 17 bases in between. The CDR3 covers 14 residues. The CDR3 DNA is TGTGCCAGCAGCCCCTATGGCGAGCCCGGCGAGCAGTACTTC. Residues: CASSPYGEPGEQYF. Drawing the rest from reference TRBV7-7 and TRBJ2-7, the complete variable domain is GAGVSQSPRYKVTKRGQDVTLRCDPISSHATLYWYQQALGQGPEFLTYFNYEAQPDKSGLPSDRFSAERPEGSISTLTIQRTEQRDSAMYRCASSPYGEPGEQYFGPGTRLTVT.

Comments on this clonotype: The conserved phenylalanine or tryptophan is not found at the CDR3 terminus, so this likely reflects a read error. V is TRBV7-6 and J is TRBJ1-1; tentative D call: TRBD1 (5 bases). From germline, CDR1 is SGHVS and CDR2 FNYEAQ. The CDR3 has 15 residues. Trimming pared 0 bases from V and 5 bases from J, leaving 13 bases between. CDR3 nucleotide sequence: TGTGCCAGCAGCTTAGCGTCCGGGGGTCGGACTGAAGCTTTCCTT. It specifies CASSLASGGRTEAFL.

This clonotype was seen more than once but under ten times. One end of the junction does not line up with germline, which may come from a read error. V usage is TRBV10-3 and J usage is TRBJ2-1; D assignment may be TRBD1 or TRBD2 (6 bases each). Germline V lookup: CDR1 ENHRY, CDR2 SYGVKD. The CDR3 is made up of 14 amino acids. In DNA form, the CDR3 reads TGTGCCATCAGGATAGAAGGGGGGTACAATGTGCAGTTCTTC. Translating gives CAIRIEGGYNVQFF.

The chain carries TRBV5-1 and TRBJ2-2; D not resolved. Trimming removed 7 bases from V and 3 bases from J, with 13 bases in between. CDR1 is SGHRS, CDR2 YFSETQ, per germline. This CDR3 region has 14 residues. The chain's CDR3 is CASSGAGHTGELFF. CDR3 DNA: TGCGCCAGCTCAGGCGCCGGACACACCGGGGAGCTGTTTTTT.

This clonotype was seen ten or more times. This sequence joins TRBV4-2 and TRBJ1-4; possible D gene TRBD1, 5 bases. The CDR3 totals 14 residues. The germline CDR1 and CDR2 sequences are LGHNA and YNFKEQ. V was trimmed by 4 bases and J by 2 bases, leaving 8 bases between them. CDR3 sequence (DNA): TGTGCCAGCAGCCCCAGGGAGACTAATGAAAAACTGTTTTTT. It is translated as CASSPRETNEKLFF.